The 29 T cell receptor beta chains listed next were all sequenced from one sample in a study of graft-versus-host responses after intestinal transplantation. The method was immunoSEQ multiplex PCR; TCRdb's version includes in-frame clones alone and lacks a portion of them. The sample lists some 120,000 clones, more than 85% occurring once. These receptors have no identified antigens. Specimen: unstimulated CD8+ T cells sorted from spleen or lymph node cells, collected before transplant. These receptors were taken from a human donor who was the organ donor for an intestinal transplant.

The V and J genes are TRBV9 and TRBJ2-5; TRBD2 might be the D (6 bases). The V and J ends lost 3 bases and 7 bases respectively, with 16 bases between them. CDR1 and CDR2 from the germline V gene are SGDLS and YYNGEE. This CDR3 spans 14 amino acids. CDR3 amino acids: CASSADGGLRTQYF. The CDR3 coding sequence is TGTGCCAGCAGCGCCGACGGAGGGCTCCGGACCCAGTACTTC.

The rearrangement joins TRBV2 to TRBJ1-5; TRBD1 is a possible D gene (5 bases). Between the trimmed V and J ends, which lost 1 base and 1 base, there was a span of 8 bases. Germline V lookup: CDR1 SNHLY, CDR2 FYNNEI. The CDR3 is 15 amino acids. CDR3 DNA: TGTGCCAGCAGTGAAGACGGGGGGAGCAATCAGCCCCAGCATTTT. Amino acids: CASSEDGGSNQPQHF.

This CDR3 is CASSLDWQLNQPQHF. CDR3 sequence (DNA): TGTGCCAGCAGCTTAGATTGGCAGCTCAATCAGCCCCAGCATTTT. The chain uses TRBV7-2 and TRBJ1-5; D call uncertain. Trimming pared 1 base from V and 3 bases from J, leaving 10 bases between. The CDR3 covers 15 residues. Germline V gene data show CDR1 as SGHTA and CDR2 as FQGNSA.

The rearrangement joins TRBV5-6 to TRBJ1-1; D is perhaps TRBD1 (5 bases). Between the trimmed V and J ends, which lost 1 base and 8 bases, there was a span of 15 bases. The CDR3 runs 14 residues. Germline V gives CDR1 SGHDT, CDR2 YYEEEE. The CDR3 bases are TGTGCCAGCAGCTTGTTTGGGGGGAGTGAGGAAGCTTTCTTT. Amino acid sequence: CASSLFGGSEEAFF.

The chain couples TRBV6-5 to TRBJ1-1, with 10 bases that match TRBD1. The CDR3 length is 12 residues. The ends lost 11 bases at V and 4 bases at J; junction bases unmatched: 4. Looked up from germline, CDR1 is MNHEY and CDR2 is SVGAGI. The CDR3 loop reads CAVGTGATEAFF. DNA for the CDR3: TGTGCCGTGGGGACAGGGGCCACTGAAGCTTTCTTT.

The rearrangement links TRBV30 to TRBJ2-5, with 8 nucleotides matching TRBD1. The V gene's germline CDR1 is GTSNPN and CDR2 SVGIG (reference sequence). V trimming: 3 bases; J trimming: 5 bases; junction bases outside the gene matches: 11. CDR3 length equals 15 residues. This CDR3 reads CAWSGDRSAGETQYF. The CDR3 nucleotides read TGTGCCTGGAGCGGGGACAGGAGTGCCGGGGAGACCCAGTACTTC.

This rearrangement joins TRBV5-4 to TRBJ2-3; 14 bases map to TRBD2. V dropped 3 bases and J dropped 3; count of bases not matched to a gene: 3. In germline, CDR1 is SGHNT, CDR2 YYREEE (reference sequence). The CDR3 extends over 16 amino acids. CDR3 DNA sequence: TGTGCCAGCAGCTGGGGACTAGCGGGAGATACAGATACGCAGTATTTT. As protein: CASSWGLAGDTDTQYF.

The chain combines TRBV25-1 with TRBJ1-5; D is unclear. Trimming cost V 4 bases and J 0 bases, with 4 bases left between them. The germline CDR1 and CDR2 sequences are MGHDK and SYGVNS. CDR3 size: 13 residues. The CDR3 DNA sequence: TGTGCCAGCAGTGCGGGTAGCAATCAGCCCCAGCATTTT. It encodes CASSAGSNQPQHF.

The V gene is TRBV28, the J gene TRBJ2-7, with 9 bases that match TRBD1. The J segment lost 2 bases and the V segment lost 5 bases, leaving 4 bases of the junction unmatched. CDR1 is MDHEN, CDR2 SYDVKM, per germline. The length of the CDR3 is 14 residues. This CDR3 reads CASSRTGAAYEQYF. Written as DNA, the CDR3 is TGTGCCAGCAGTAGGACAGGGGCGGCCTACGAGCAGTACTTC.

This chain's CDR3 is CASSVAGLAKNIQYF. The CDR3, as DNA: TGTGCCAGCAGCGTAGCTGGGTTAGCCAAAAACATTCAGTACTTC. V and J are TRBV9 and TRBJ2-4; D not resolved. The CDR3 runs 15 residues. V lost 0 bases to trimming and J lost 0 bases, with 7 bases between them. The germline gives CDR1 SGDLS, CDR2 YYNGEE.

The rearrangement joins TRBV18 to TRBJ2-1; D gene ambiguous. Trimming took 0 bases from V and 1 from J, leaving 22 bases between them. The germline gives CDR1 KGHSH, CDR2 LQKENI. The CDR3 length is 20 residues. This CDR3 is CASSPPDVRLRRESYNEQFF. In DNA, the CDR3 is TGTGCCAGCTCACCACCTGATGTACGGTTGCGGCGAGAGTCCTACAATGAGCAGTTCTTC.

The rearrangement uses TRBV9 and TRBJ1-5; the D is unclear. CDR1 and CDR2 from the germline V gene are SGDLS and YYNGEE. V was shortened by 3 bases and J by 3 bases, with 13 bases between the two germline ends. The CDR3 length is 15 residues. The CDR3 sequence: CASSAGPLFNQPQHF. Here the CDR3 DNA reads TGTGCCAGCAGCGCCGGGCCTCTCTTCAATCAGCCCCAGCATTTT. Full variable domain (remainder filled in from reference TRBV9 and TRBJ1-5): DSGVTQTPKHLITATGQRVTLRCSPRSGDLSVYWYQQSLDQGLQFLIQYYNGEERAKGNILERFSAQQFPDLHSELNLSSLELGDSALYFCASSAGPLFNQPQHFGDGTRLSIL.

The chain links TRBV28 to TRBJ1-1; the D gene is possibly TRBD1 (5 bases). V lost 2 bases to trimming and J lost 0 bases, with 7 bases between them. Germline loops: CDR1 MDHEN, CDR2 SYDVKM. The CDR3 loop spans 14 amino acids. The CDR3 DNA follows: TGTGCCAGCAGTTTAGGACAAATGAACACTGAAGCTTTCTTT. Amino acids: CASSLGQMNTEAFF.

The V gene is TRBV19, the J gene TRBJ2-7, with D unclear. Trimming shortened V by 7 bases and J by 1 base, and 14 bases separated the two germline ends. Germline lookup yields CDR1 LNHDA and CDR2 SQIVND (reference sequence). The CDR3 has 14 residues. CDR3 coding DNA: TGTGCCAGTACCTCCGGTTGGGGTTCCTACGAGCAGTACTTC. Translation: CASTSGWGSYEQYF.

This clone was detected only once. V gene TRBV11-2 combines with J gene TRBJ2-7; D is possibly TRBD2 (6 bases). Trimming pared 3 bases from V and 2 bases from J, leaving 11 bases between. Germline CDR1 SGHAT, CDR2 FQNNGV. The CDR3 runs 14 residues. CDR3 in DNA: TGTGCCAGCAGCTTCGGCAGGGAGGCCTACGAGCAGTACTTC. This translates into CASSFGREAYEQYF.

The gene calls are TRBV2 and TRBJ2-1; TRBD2 matches at 8 bases. CDR3 length: 17 amino acids. Germline V lookup: CDR1 SNHLY, CDR2 FYNNEI. The V and J ends lost 1 base and 5 bases, in that order; junction bases with no gene match: 10. CDR3: CASSEGNTAGGHNEQFF. Written as DNA, the CDR3 is TGTGCCAGCAGTGAAGGGAATACGGCGGGAGGACACAATGAGCAGTTCTTC.

The V and J genes are TRBV13 and TRBJ2-2, with D maybe TRBD1 (5 bases). Germline-derived CDR1 and CDR2 are PRHDT and FYEKMQ (reference sequence). This CDR3 has 15 residues. The V end was cut by 0 bases, the J end by 3 bases, with 8 bases between. In DNA, the CDR3 is TGTGCCAGCAGCTTAGGAGGGGCCCACACCGGGGAGCTGTTTTTT. The encoded protein is CASSLGGAHTGELFF.

J is TRBJ2-7 and V is TRBV6-1; D might be TRBD1 (6 bases). The germline CDR1 and CDR2 sequences are MNHNS and SASEGT. CDR3 length: 15 amino acids. V was clipped by 6 bases and J by 3 bases, with 18 bases between them. The CDR3 DNA reads as TGTGCCAGCAGCCCGAGGGCGGACAGACACTACGAGCAGTACTTC. It specifies CASSPRADRHYEQYF.

The chain joins TRBV28 to TRBJ2-3, with 12 bases matching TRBD2. Trimming removed 5 bases from V and 4 bases from J; junction bases left unmatched: 7. Germline-derived CDR1 and CDR2 are MDHEN and SYDVKM. This CDR3 is built from 16 residues. CDR3 sequence reads: CASSLRLAGDPDTQYF. The CDR3 bases are TGTGCCAGCAGTCTCCGACTAGCGGGAGACCCAGATACGCAGTATTTT.

This clone was recorded only once. This chain uses TRBV2 with TRBJ2-3; TRBD2 aligns across 8 bases. The V segment lost 7 bases and the J segment 0 bases; nucleotides outside the gene matches: 18. Germline CDR1 reads SNHLY; CDR2 reads FYNNEI. The CDR3 is 19 amino acids. The CDR3 DNA follows: TGTGCCAGCAAATTTTGGCTAGCGGGTCCCCCCGGGAGCACAGATACGCAGTATTTT. It specifies CASKFWLAGPPGSTDTQYF.

V usage is TRBV19 and J usage is TRBJ1-2, with 8 bases lining up with TRBD1. V shed 3 bases and J 5 bases; nucleotides not matched to a gene: 8. CDR1 and CDR2 from the germline V gene are LNHDA and SQIVND (reference sequence). This CDR3 region has 15 residues. The CDR3 bases are TGTGCCAGTAGTATCGGACAGGGTTCCAAGTATGGCTACACCTTC. Translation gives CASSIGQGSKYGYTF.

This rearrangement joins TRBV10-2 to TRBJ2-7, with a tentative D call TRBD1 (6 bases). CDR1 and CDR2 from the germline V gene are WSHSY and SAAADI. V lost 5 bases and J lost 3, with 17 bases in between. This CDR3 comprises 15 residues. The DNA of the CDR3 is TGCGCCAGCAGTAACAGGGAGAAAAACTACTACGAGCAGTACTTC. Translated, it gives CASSNREKNYYEQYF.

The J gene is TRBJ2-3, the V gene TRBV7-9, with a tentative D call TRBD2 (5 bases). CDR3 length equals 14 residues. Germline CDR1 is SEHNR and CDR2 is FQNEAQ (reference sequence). The V and J ends lost 7 bases and 2 bases respectively, with 13 bases between them. The CDR3 nucleotides are TGTGCCAGCAACCAACTAGGTTTCACAGATACGCAGTATTTT. This codes for CASNQLGFTDTQYF.

The chain joins TRBV9 to TRBJ2-7; TRBD1 matches 7 bases. CDR1 is SGDLS, CDR2 YYNGEE, per germline. The trim removed 3 bases at V and 6 bases at J, leaving 9 bases unmatched. The CDR3 sequence is 14 residues long. The CDR3 is CASSAGDSKGEQYF. CDR3 in DNA: TGTGCCAGCAGCGCAGGGGACAGTAAAGGCGAGCAGTACTTC.

The CDR3 sequence: CASSGGGGGVYEQYF. DNA of the CDR3: TGTGCCAGTAGTGGTGGTGGAGGGGGCGTTTACGAGCAGTACTTC. V usage is TRBV19 and J usage is TRBJ2-7, with D possibly being TRBD1 (7 bases). The CDR3 is 15 amino acids. Germline-derived CDR1 and CDR2 are LNHDA and SQIVND (reference sequence). V dropped 5 bases and J dropped 4 bases, with 18 bases sitting between them. The full variable domain, rest sourced from reference TRBV19 and TRBJ2-7, is DGGITQSPKYLFRKEGQNVTLSCEQNLNHDAMYWYRQDPGQGLRLIYYSQIVNDFQKGDIAEGYSVSREKKESFPLTVTSAQKNPTAFYLCASSGGGGGVYEQYFGPGTRLTVT.

The rearrangement joins TRBV5-1 to TRBJ2-1, with D maybe TRBD1 (6 bases). The length of the CDR3 is 14 residues. V lost 4 bases to trimming and J lost 7 bases, with 15 bases between them. Germline V lookup: CDR1 SGHRS, CDR2 YFSETQ. In DNA, the CDR3 is TGCGCCAGCAGCCTACGGGTGAGGGGGAATGAGCAGTTCTTC. Translated: CASSLRVRGNEQFF.

The rearrangement joins TRBV4-1 to TRBJ2-5, with D maybe TRBD2 (5 bases). V lost 0 bases and J lost 5, with 16 bases in between. This CDR3 has 16 residues. Germline CDR1 reads MGHRA; CDR2 reads YSYEKL. In nucleotides, the CDR3 is TGCGCCAGCAGCCAAGATTGGGGATACTGGAGGGAGACCCAGTACTTC. This sequence encodes CASSQDWGYWRETQYF.

This clone was seen once. V usage is TRBV5-6 and J usage is TRBJ2-5, with TRBD1 matching 10 bases. The V gene end was trimmed by 3 bases and the J gene end by 0 bases; junction bases not matched to a gene: 8. This CDR3 contains 17 residues. Germline V gene lookup returns CDR1 SGHDT and CDR2 YYEEEE. In DNA, the CDR3 is TGTGCCAGCAGCTCCGGGCCGGGACAGGGGTACCAAGAGACCCAGTACTTC. Its translation: CASSSGPGQGYQETQYF.

J is TRBJ2-7 and V is TRBV6-5; possibly TRBD1 for D (5 bases). CDR3 size: 12 residues. Germline CDR1 MNHEY, CDR2 SVGAGI. V shed 2 bases and J shed 8 bases, with 10 bases lying between them. CDR3 coding DNA: TGTGCCAGCAGTTACGGGGCAGACCAGCAGTACTTC. Protein product: CASSYGADQQYF.